This T cell receptor beta chain came from a study of CD4 T cells in relation to SARS-CoV-2 and coronaviruses. Clones were read by immunoSEQ multiplex PCR, and TCRdb kept only the in-frame ones, dropping some. The sample shows some 64,000 clones, around 93% of them seen only once. CD4+ T cells from unexposed donors were obtained before the COVID-19 pandemic (2011-2018). Sequenced sample: naive CD4+ T cells from PBMCs. Subset: naive CD4+ T cells isolated by negative enrichment. The clonotype comes from a human donor in good health.

CDR3 bases: TGCGCCAGCAGCCCGGGACAGACAAGCTCCTACGAGCAGTACTTC. Residues: CASSPGQTSSYEQYF. The chain recombines TRBV5-1 with TRBJ2-7; 7 bases match TRBD1. This CDR3 contains 15 residues. Losses at the gene ends were 4 bases for V and 0 bases for J; bases not matched to a gene: 7. The germline V gene encodes CDR1 SGHRS and CDR2 YFSETQ.